This TCR beta chain was documented in a study of T-cell reconstitution after alpha-beta-depleted transplantation in children. From germline, CDR1 is SQVTM and CDR2 ANQGSEA. Trimming took off 6 bases at V and 5 bases at J, with 13 bases between the two ends. The CDR3 has 13 amino acids. For TCRbeta, the library was prepared with unique molecular identifiers. MiXCR, run by TCRdb on the PCR reads, gives a single entry per CDR3 protein. The data contain approximately 520,000 distinct CDR3 sequences, around a third of them singletons. The rearrangement joins TRBV29-1 to TRBJ1-4; tentative D call: TRBD1 (6 bases). The TCR originated in a human donor who donated a stem cell graft to a child with aplastic anemia. Material: PBMCs from the stem cell graft donor, obtained from the stem cell graft. CDR3 DNA: TGCAGCGTGGGGGCAGCGGCAAATGAAAAACTGTTTTTT. Protein product: CSVGAAANEKLFF.